This is a list of T cell receptor beta chains from one sample in a study of blood T cell repertoires in COVID-19. TCRdb keeps only in-frame clones here, not all; method: immunoSEQ multiplex PCR. The sample has around 200,000 clones; roughly nine tenths are singletons. Sequenced: peripheral blood. The receptors originated from a woman aged 18-29 years who had recovered from COVID-19. CDR3s include the opening cysteine and the closing phenylalanine or tryptophan. The D gene is left open where the match is weak. The size entry is marked missing in some rows and otherwise reads once, few, many or a size class.

CDR3nt	CDR3aa	abundance	j_gene	d_gene	v_gene	len
TGTGCCAGCAGCCCAGGGGGAACATCCTACGAGCAGTACTTC	CASSPGGTSYEQYF	.	TRBJ2-7	TRBD1	TRBV28	14
TGTACACAAGGACAGGTGTTCTACGAGCAGTACTTC	CTQGQVFYEQYF	.	TRBJ2-7	TRBD1	TRBV2	12
TGCGCCAGCAGACCCACGTGGATTGGACAGAGGTCCTACGAGCAGTACTTC	CASRPTWIGQRSYEQYF	.	TRBJ2-7	.	TRBV10-2	17
TGCAGCGTCGTCTACTTGCGCGGCACAGATACGCAGTATTTT	CSVVYLRGTDTQYF	.	TRBJ2-3	.	TRBV29-1	14
TGTGCCAGCAGTGATGGGACTAGCGGAGCCTCCTACGAGCAGTACTTC	CASSDGTSGASYEQYF	.	TRBJ2-7	TRBD2	TRBV25-1	16
TGTGCCAGCAGTGATACTAGCGGGAGAATGTACGAGCAGTACTTC	CASSDTSGRMYEQYF	.	TRBJ2-7	TRBD2	TRBV2	15
TGTGCCAGCAGCCCTCGAGATGATGAGCAGTTCTTC	CASSPRDDEQFF	.	TRBJ2-1	.	TRBV9	12
TGCGCCAGCAGTGAAGAGACAGGGGCCACAGATACGCAGTATTTT	CASSEETGATDTQYF	.	TRBJ2-3	TRBD1	TRBV10-1	15
TGCGCCAGCAGCGACAGGGGAAACACTGAAGCTTTCTTT	CASSDRGNTEAFF	few	TRBJ1-1	TRBD1	TRBV5-1	13
TGTGCCAGCAGCCCGAAGGACCCAGGGCTGGGTGAGCAGTTCTTC	CASSPKDPGLGEQFF	.	TRBJ2-1	.	TRBV5-4	15
TGTGCCAGCAGCTTAGATTTCGACAGGGCAGAGGGGCAGTTCTTC	CASSLDFDRAEGQFF	.	TRBJ2-1	TRBD1	TRBV11-2	15
TGTGCCAGCTCATACACAGGGGAAACTGAAGCTTTCTTT	CASSYTGETEAFF	.	TRBJ1-1	TRBD1	TRBV18	13
TGTGCCAGCTCACCGCCAGTGAACACTGAAGCTTTCTTT	CASSPPVNTEAFF	.	TRBJ1-1	.	TRBV18	13
TGTGCCAGCAGCGCCTTAGCCCAGGGGGACGCCTACGAGCAGTACTTC	CASSALAQGDAYEQYF	.	TRBJ2-7	TRBD1	TRBV9	16
TGCGCCAGCAGCCATGCCCCCGCGGGGAGTACAGATACGCAGTATTTT	CASSHAPAGSTDTQYF	.	TRBJ2-3	.	TRBV4-3	16
TGTGCCAGCAGCTTAGGAAGCGGGGACACAGATACGCAGTATTTT	CASSLGSGDTDTQYF	many	TRBJ2-3	TRBD2	TRBV7-9	15
TGTGCCAGCAGCCCGGGGACTAGCTACGAGCAGTACTTC	CASSPGTSYEQYF	few	TRBJ2-7	TRBD2	TRBV7-6	13
TGTGCCAGCAGCTTATCCCCGTCCTACGAGCAGTACTTC	CASSLSPSYEQYF	.	TRBJ2-7	.	TRBV7-2	13
TGTGCCAGCAGCTTAAGAACAGGAGTCCTCACCGGGGAGCTGTTTTTT	CASSLRTGVLTGELFF	.	TRBJ2-2	.	TRBV7-6	16
TGTGCCAGCAGCGTAAGAGGCGGGAGGAGCACAGATACGCAGTATTTT	CASSVRGGRSTDTQYF	.	TRBJ2-3	TRBD2	TRBV3-1/TRBV3-2	16
TGTGCCAGCAGCGTAGACGGGACTAGACATACGCAGTATTTT	CASSVDGTRHTQYF	.	TRBJ2-3	TRBD2	TRBV9	14
TGCGCCAGCCAAGATACAGGGTGGGACACTGAAGCTTTCTTT	CASQDTGWDTEAFF	.	TRBJ1-1	.	TRBV4-1	14
TGTGCCAGCAGTTACGACAGGAACACTGAAGCTTTCTTT	CASSYDRNTEAFF	.	TRBJ1-1	.	TRBV6-5	13
TGTGCCAGCAGCTTTACAGGTTTCACAGGCCAATTCCTTCTCGGGGCTTTCTTT	CASSFTGFTGQFLLGAFF	.	TRBJ1-1	.	TRBV5-5	18
TGTGCCAGCAGCTTGGAGGGGCCCTATGGCTACACCTTC	CASSLEGPYGYTF	.	TRBJ1-2	.	TRBV5-6	13
TGTGCCAGTAGTATCCACAGCGGAGACAGGGGGTACGAGCAGTACTTC	CASSIHSGDRGYEQYF	.	TRBJ2-7	TRBD1	TRBV19	16
TGTGCCAGCAGCCCCGGTTCCCGGAGTTTCGGCCAGTACTTC	CASSPGSRSFGQYF	.	TRBJ2-5	.	TRBV11-1	14
TGTGCCAGCAGTGAAGATGGAGCGGGACTGGTAACAGATACGCAGTATTTT	CASSEDGAGLVTDTQYF	.	TRBJ2-3	TRBD2	TRBV6-1	17
TGTGCCAGCAGCTTAGGCCGGGTGGCCCAGTACTTC	CASSLGRVAQYF	.	TRBJ2-5	.	TRBV13	12
TGTGCCAGCAGCCCTAGCGGTAGCACAGATACGCAGTATTTT	CASSPSGSTDTQYF	once	TRBJ2-3	TRBD2	TRBV11-2	14
TGTGCCAGCAGCCCGGAGGCATATACGCAGTATTTT	CASSPEAYTQYF	.	TRBJ2-3	.	TRBV5-5	12
TGTGCCAGCAGAGTAGCGGGAGGCCCCTACGAGCAGTACTTC	CASRVAGGPYEQYF	once	TRBJ2-7	TRBD2	TRBV6-5	14
TGTGCCAGCAGTTTTTCCGGGACAGGGTTGTACGAGCAGTACTTC	CASSFSGTGLYEQYF	.	TRBJ2-7	TRBD1	TRBV5-4	15
TGCGCCAGCAGCTTGGCCGGGGATTGGGTCTACGAGCAGTACTTC	CASSLAGDWVYEQYF	.	TRBJ2-7	.	TRBV5-1	15
TGCGCCAGCAGCGAGGGGACAGCCTACGAGCAGTACTTC	CASSEGTAYEQYF	.	TRBJ2-7	TRBD1	TRBV5-1	13
TGTGCCTGGAGTTTAAGAGTTCGGTCGCAGTTCTTC	CAWSLRVRSQFF	.	TRBJ2-1	.	TRBV30	12
TGTGCCAGCACGGCGGAGCAGAACTTTTCCTACGAGCAGTACTTC	CASTAEQNFSYEQYF	.	TRBJ2-7	.	TRBV2	15
TGTGCCTGGAGTGTAGGGGACACAGCGAACACTGAAGCTTTCTTT	CAWSVGDTANTEAFF	.	TRBJ1-1	.	TRBV30	15
TGTGCCAGCAGTTACCGACAGGTCCTGAATGGGGGCTACACCTTC	CASSYRQVLNGGYTF	.	TRBJ1-2	.	TRBV7-2	15
TGTGCCAGCAGTAGAACAGGGGGGCCCTATTACAATGAGCAGTTCTTC	CASSRTGGPYYNEQFF	once	TRBJ2-1	TRBD1	TRBV6-2/TRBV6-3	16
TGTGCCTGGGGGACAGGGGTCGTGGCTTTCTTT	CAWGTGVVAFF	.	TRBJ1-1	TRBD1	TRBV30	11
TGTGCCAGCAGTTATCCGGGATATAGCAATCAGCCCCAGCATTTT	CASSYPGYSNQPQHF	.	TRBJ1-5	.	TRBV6-2/TRBV6-3	15
TGTGCCAGCAGCTTAGATGACAGGGGCGATTTCACCGGGGAGCTGTTTTTT	CASSLDDRGDFTGELFF	once	TRBJ2-2	TRBD1	TRBV7-6	17
TGTGCCAGCTCACCACCTCGGGGGGGAGGTCGGAAAACTAATGAAAAACTGTTTTTT	CASSPPRGGGRKTNEKLFF	.	TRBJ1-4	.	TRBV18	19
TGTGCCAGCTCACGAGGGCGGGCGCAAGAGACCCAGTACTTC	CASSRGRAQETQYF	.	TRBJ2-5	.	TRBV18	14
TGCGCCAGCAGCCAAGGGGGCCCCTCCTACGAGCAGTACTTC	CASSQGGPSYEQYF	.	TRBJ2-7	.	TRBV4-1	14
TGCGCCAGCAGCTGGAGGGACAGGGGGCGGACTGAAGCTTTCTTT	CASSWRDRGRTEAFF	.	TRBJ1-1	TRBD1	TRBV5-1	15
TGTGCCAGCAGTTACATGGGCAGCCGAAGGGGATCCTCTGGAAACACCATATATTTT	CASSYMGSRRGSSGNTIYF	.	TRBJ1-3	.	TRBV2	19
TGTGCCAGCAGTATATTTCAGGGGAGCAATCAGCCCCAGCATTTT	CASSIFQGSNQPQHF	.	TRBJ1-5	.	TRBV28	15
TGTGCCTGGAGTCGAACAGGCCGCAATGAGCAGTTCTTC	CAWSRTGRNEQFF	.	TRBJ2-1	.	TRBV30	13
TGTGCCATCAGTGAATTGACAGGCTACACCTTC	CAISELTGYTF	.	TRBJ1-2	.	TRBV10-3	11
TGTGCCAGCAGTCAGACAGGGGAGCTTACCTACGAGCAGTACTTC	CASSQTGELTYEQYF	once	TRBJ2-7	TRBD1	TRBV6-5	15
TGTGCCAGTAGCTCTCCGGGACAGCCTACAACTAATGAAAAACTGTTTTTT	CASSSPGQPTTNEKLFF	.	TRBJ1-4	TRBD1	TRBV19	17
TGCACCAGCAGCCAACCGACAGGGGGCCTAGCGGAGAGGGGTTCCGTAGAGACCCAGTACTTC	CTSSQPTGGLAERGSVETQYF	.	TRBJ2-5	.	TRBV1	21